These 6 T cell receptor beta chains were all obtained from the same sample, sequenced in a study of blood T cell repertoires in COVID-19. TCRdb's table, derived via immunoSEQ multiplex PCR, lists solely in-frame clones and lacks some. The sample has approximately 270,000 clones, 80% to 90% seen once; the top ten hold 4% to 4.5%. Sequencing used PBMCs or T cells enriched from blood (not recorded which). Source of these receptors: a woman aged 25 to 45 who had recovered from COVID-19.

This clone was recorded once. The CDR3: CASSLTLNTEAFF. DNA of the CDR3: TGTGCCAGCAGCTTGACACTGAACACTGAAGCTTTCTTT. The chain combines TRBV7-9 with TRBJ1-1; D remains unclear. Germline values: CDR1 SEHNR, CDR2 FQNEAQ (reference sequence). The V end was cut by 3 bases, the J end by 0 bases, with 5 bases between. CDR3 length: 13 residues.

The V and J genes are TRBV11-2 and TRBJ1-1, with 8 nucleotides matching TRBD1. After removal of 10 bases from V and 0 bases from J, the junction contained 7 bases not matched to a gene. The CDR3 is made up of 14 amino acids. Germline V gene sequence: CDR1 SGHAT, CDR2 FQNNGV. The DNA for the CDR3 is TGTGCCACCGGACAGGGACAGATGAACACTGAAGCTTTCTTT. It yields the protein CATGQGQMNTEAFF. Variable domain in full (rest from reference TRBV11-2 and TRBJ1-1): EAGVAQSPRYKIIEKRQSVAFWCNPISGHATLYWYQQILGQGPKLLIQFQNNGVVDDSQLPKDRFSAERLKGVDSTLKIQPAKLEDSAVYLCATGQGQMNTEAFFGQGTRLTVV.

V is TRBV7-9 and J is TRBJ1-1; D is possibly TRBD1 (5 bases). There are 15 residues in the CDR3. V lost 3 bases and J 1 base, leaving 12 bases between the germline ends. CDR1 is SEHNR and CDR2 is FQNEAQ in the germline V gene (reference sequence). The DNA for the CDR3 is TGTGCCAGCAGCTTGGCCCAGGGTAAGAACACTGAAGCTTTCTTT. It yields the protein CASSLAQGKNTEAFF. Drawing the rest from reference TRBV7-9 and TRBJ1-1, the complete variable domain is DTGVSQNPRHKITKRGQNVTFRCDPISEHNRLYWYRQTLGQGPEFLTYFQNEAQLEKSRLLSDRFSAERPKGSFSTLEIQRTEQGDSAMYLCASSLAQGKNTEAFFGQGTRLTVV.

This chain links TRBV9 with TRBJ2-7, with 7 positions matching TRBD1. The CDR3 contains 14 residues. Germline-derived CDR1 and CDR2 are SGDLS and YYNGEE. The junction had 10 bases not matched to a gene; V was cut back by 5 bases and J by 5 bases. CDR3 sequence (DNA): TGTGCCAGCAGTCCGACAGGGAGACCGGACGAGCAGTACTTC. This encodes CASSPTGRPDEQYF. Together with reference TRBV9 and TRBJ2-7, the CDR3 gives the full variable domain: DSGVTQTPKHLITATGQRVTLRCSPRSGDLSVYWYQQSLDQGLQFLIQYYNGEERAKGNILERFSAQQFPDLHSELNLSSLELGDSALYFCASSPTGRPDEQYFGPGTRLTVT.

The chain has TRBV28 and TRBJ2-1, with 10 nucleotides matching TRBD1. In germline, CDR1 is MDHEN, CDR2 SYDVKM. CDR3 size: 15 residues. The V and J ends lost 5 bases and 4 bases, in that order; junction bases with no gene match: 5. The CDR3 reads CASSTGTGAYNEQFF. The CDR3 coding sequence is TGTGCCAGCAGTACCGGGACAGGGGCTTACAATGAGCAGTTCTTC.

The chain recombines TRBV28 with TRBJ2-2; weak D call: TRBD1 (6 bases). The V end was cut by 5 bases, the J end by 3 bases, with 19 bases between. This CDR3 has 17 amino acids. Germline V gene sequence: CDR1 MDHEN, CDR2 SYDVKM. CDR3 loop: CASSGGTFPRDTGELFF. The CDR3 DNA reads as TGTGCCAGCAGTGGTGGGACATTCCCACGAGACACCGGGGAGCTGTTTTTT.